Presented here are 27 T cell receptor beta chains from one specimen sequenced in a study of cytomegalovirus exposure and HLA in healthy donors. Primers for the PCR totalled 60 Vbeta and 13 Jbeta. Produced via immunoSEQ multiplex PCR; TCRdb's table is partial and in-frame only. This sample has over 100,000 clones, with roughly three quarters found just once. The sample taken for sequencing was PBMCs. The source of these receptors is a woman between 40 and 55 years old in good health and CMV-seropositive.

In this sample, this clone turned up once. The CDR3 loop is CASSPRGGRTGELFF. CDR3 nucleotide sequence: TGTGCCAGCAGCCCCAGGGGCGGGAGAACCGGGGAGCTGTTTTTT. This chain uses TRBV7-8 with TRBJ2-2; weak D call: TRBD2 (7 bases). The CDR3 totals 15 residues. Trimming left V 5 bases short and J 5 bases short, with 15 bases between. Germline V gene lookup returns CDR1 SGHVS and CDR2 FQNEAQ.

This clone was seen only once. The chain uses TRBV30 and TRBJ1-2; TRBD1 is a possible D gene (6 bases). Trimming pared 3 bases from V and 4 bases from J, leaving 12 bases between. Germline CDR1 and CDR2: GTSNPN and SVGIG (reference sequence). CDR3 length: 13 amino acids. The CDR3, as DNA: TGTGCCTGGAGCCCGGGACACCGCTATGGCTACACCTTC. This gives the protein CAWSPGHRYGYTF.

This clone was seen a few times. This chain joins TRBV5-6 and TRBJ1-1, with D possibly being TRBD1 (6 bases). Deletions cut 2 bases from V and 6 bases from J, with 26 bases between. This CDR3 has 18 amino acids. Germline V gene data show CDR1 as SGHDT and CDR2 as YYEEEE. DNA for the CDR3: TGTGCCAGCAGCTTCACTGGGACAACAGCCCTTACCAGCTCTGAAGCTTTCTTT. It is translated as CASSFTGTTALTSSEAFF. The complete variable domain, with remaining parts taken from reference TRBV5-6 and TRBJ1-1, reads DAGVTQSPTHLIKTRGQQVTLRCSPKSGHDTVSWYQQALGQGPQFIFQYYEEEERQRGNFPDRFSGHQFPNYSSELNVNALLLGDSALYLCASSFTGTTALTSSEAFFGQGTRLTVV.

The chain combines TRBV7-6 with TRBJ2-5; 12 positions agree with TRBD2. This CDR3 is 16 amino acids long. Germline V gene sequence: CDR1 SGHVS, CDR2 FNYEAQ. With 5 bases clipped from V and 2 bases from J, the junction kept 6 bases outside the gene matches. The CDR3 region is CASSDGLAGRQETQYF. As DNA, the CDR3 is TGTGCCAGCAGCGACGGACTAGCGGGGCGACAAGAGACCCAGTACTTC.

The chain combines TRBV18 with TRBJ2-2, with 9 bases that match TRBD1. The germline V gene has CDR1 KGHSH and CDR2 LQKENI. The CDR3 loop spans 14 amino acids. Unmatched junction bases numbered 8, after V lost 8 bases and J lost 7 bases. Written as DNA, the CDR3 is TGTGCCAGCGCCCGGGACAGGGTGATCGGGGAGCTGTTTTTT. This translates into CASARDRVIGELFF. Full variable domain (outside the CDR3, taken from reference TRBV18 and TRBJ2-2): NAGVMQNPRHLVRRRGQEARLRCSPMKGHSHVYWYRQLPEEGLKFMVYLQKENIIDESGMPKERFSAEFPKEGPSILRIQQVVRGDSAAYFCASARDRVIGELFFGEGSRLTVL.

This clone has just one count. The chain is built from TRBV27 and TRBJ2-7; D perhaps matches TRBD2 (6 bases). CDR1 is MNHEY, CDR2 SMNVEV, per germline (reference sequence). Trimming removed 2 bases from V and 2 bases from J, with 10 bases in between. CDR3 length: 14 residues. The CDR3 loop is CASSLGGQTYEQYF. CDR3 sequence (DNA): TGTGCCAGCAGTTTAGGAGGGCAGACCTACGAGCAGTACTTC.

The V and J genes are TRBV7-2 and TRBJ1-5, with D possibly matching TRBD1 (6 bases). The ends were cut back, 11 bases at V and 6 bases at J, with 11 bases in the middle. The CDR3 runs 11 residues. Germline V gives CDR1 SGHTA, CDR2 FQGNSA. This CDR3 is CAEGEFQPQHF. The DNA of the CDR3 is TGTGCCGAGGGGGAGTTTCAGCCCCAGCATTTT.

The rearrangement joins TRBV11-2 to TRBJ2-7; 8 positions match TRBD1. The CDR3 has 15 amino acids. The V gene end was trimmed by 2 bases and the J gene end by 4 bases; junction bases not matched to a gene: 7. Germline CDR1 reads SGHAT; CDR2 reads FQNNGV. The CDR3 loop is CASSLRQGAKYEQYF. CDR3 bases: TGTGCCAGCAGCTTAAGGCAGGGGGCCAAATACGAGCAGTACTTC.

The chain has TRBV5-1 and TRBJ2-2; perhaps TRBD1 as D (5 bases). The CDR3 runs to 15 residues. The V and J ends lost 4 bases and 0 bases respectively, with 10 bases between them. Per germline, CDR1 SGHRS and CDR2 YFSETQ. Here the CDR3 DNA reads TGCGCCAGCAGCACGGACAATGCGAACACCGGGGAGCTGTTTTTT. It yields the protein CASSTDNANTGELFF. The entire variable domain, with the rest obtained from reference TRBV5-1 and TRBJ2-2, is as follows: KAGVTQTPRYLIKTRGQQVTLSCSPISGHRSVSWYQQTPGQGLQFLFEYFSETQRNKGNFPGRFSGRQFSNSRSEMNVSTLELGDSALYLCASSTDNANTGELFFGEGSRLTVL.

CDR3 coding DNA: TGCGCCAGCAGCTGGCCCGGGGCCTACAATGAGCAGTTCTTC. Amino acids: CASSWPGAYNEQFF. This rearrangement joins TRBV5-1 to TRBJ2-1, with D perhaps matching TRBD2 (5 bases). The CDR3 covers 14 residues. Germline values: CDR1 SGHRS, CDR2 YFSETQ. V lost 3 bases and J lost 2, with 9 bases in between.

The chain has TRBV5-6 and TRBJ2-7; tentative D call: TRBD2 (6 bases). The CDR3 totals 14 residues. Trimming removed 0 bases from V and 3 bases from J, with 10 bases in between. Germline lookup yields CDR1 SGHDT and CDR2 YYEEEE. This CDR3 is CASSLGRGSYEQYF. As DNA, the CDR3 is TGTGCCAGCAGCTTGGGACGGGGGAGCTACGAGCAGTACTTC.

The rearrangement uses TRBV5-1 and TRBJ2-1, with D possibly being TRBD2 (5 bases). V lost 6 bases and J lost 10, with 17 bases in between. The CDR3 is 13 amino acids. Germline V gene data show CDR1 as SGHRS and CDR2 as YFSETQ. The CDR3 here is CASKLGAGGEQFF. The CDR3 DNA reads as TGCGCCAGCAAACTCGGAGCAGGCGGGGAGCAGTTCTTC.

This clone was counted once. The chain recombines TRBV30 with TRBJ1-6; TRBD1 is a possible D gene (5 bases). The CDR3 is made up of 13 amino acids. With 1 base removed from V and 10 bases from J, the gap between germline ends came to 11 bases. In germline, CDR1 is GTSNPN, CDR2 SVGIG (reference sequence). The CDR3 loop reads CAWSAPGFSPLHF. The CDR3 coding sequence is TGTGCCTGGAGTGCTCCAGGGTTCTCACCCCTCCACTTT.

The chain couples TRBV18 to TRBJ1-2, with D hard to call. The ends were cut back, 3 bases at V and 12 bases at J, with 23 bases in the middle. The CDR3 loop spans 15 amino acids. Germline lookup yields CDR1 KGHSH and CDR2 LQKENI. This chain's CDR3 is CASSPYLQRDGIDTF. The CDR3 coding sequence is TGTGCCAGCTCACCTTATCTTCAGAGGGATGGTATTGACACCTTC.

The chain uses TRBV7-2 and TRBJ1-1; 11 positions match TRBD1. Germline-derived CDR1 and CDR2 are SGHTA and FQGNSA. After removal of 1 base from V and 4 bases from J, the junction contained 2 bases not matched to a gene. CDR3 length: 15 residues. CDR3 DNA: TGTGCCAGCAGCTTAGGGGGGACAGGGGGCACTGAAGCTTTCTTT. It is translated as CASSLGGTGGTEAFF.

The chain's CDR3 is CASSLSGRNTEAFF. CDR3 sequence (DNA): TGTGCCAGCAGTTTATCAGGGAGGAACACTGAAGCTTTCTTT. The rearrangement links TRBV27 to TRBJ1-1; D call uncertain. Per the germline V gene, CDR1 is MNHEY and CDR2 is SMNVEV (reference sequence). The CDR3 extends over 14 amino acids. V dropped 0 bases and J dropped 1 base, with 6 bases sitting between them.

The genes are TRBV4-1 and TRBJ2-3; no definite D call. Germline loops: CDR1 MGHRA, CDR2 YSYEKL. Trimming cost V 1 base and J 2 bases, with 16 bases left between them. This CDR3 region has 17 residues. CDR3 sequence reads: CASSQAGSSLPTDTQYF. Written as DNA, the CDR3 is TGCGCCAGCAGCCAAGCCGGGTCTTCCCTACCCACAGATACGCAGTATTTT.

The rearrangement joins TRBV10-3 to TRBJ1-5; TRBD1 matches 9 bases. In germline, CDR1 is ENHRY, CDR2 SYGVKD. Trimming cost V 6 bases and J 0 bases; bases outside gene matches: 9. The CDR3 totals 17 residues. The chain's CDR3 is CAISDPTGGYSNQPQHF. The CDR3 DNA reads TGTGCCATCAGCGACCCGACAGGGGGGTATAGCAATCAGCCCCAGCATTTT.

The genes are TRBV5-1 and TRBJ1-1; D perhaps matches TRBD1 (6 bases). V gave up 3 bases and J gave up 0 bases, with 12 bases separating them. Germline CDR1 and CDR2: SGHRS and YFSETQ. CDR3 length: 15 residues. The DNA of the CDR3 is TGCGCCAGCAGCTCGGACAGCTCATTGAACACTGAAGCTTTCTTT. It codes for CASSSDSSLNTEAFF.

The gene calls are TRBV18 and TRBJ2-6; 8 bases map to TRBD1. This CDR3 has 19 residues. Losses at the gene ends were 3 bases for V and 2 bases for J; bases not matched to a gene: 12. CDR1 KGHSH and CDR2 LQKENI come from the germline V gene. The CDR3, as DNA: TGTGCCAGCTCACCGACAGGGACAGGCGAAGGTGCTGGGGCCAACGTCCTGACTTTC. Translating gives CASSPTGTGEGAGANVLTF.

V and J are TRBV10-3 and TRBJ1-1; 7 bases match TRBD1. The trim removed 1 base at V and 11 bases at J, leaving 13 bases unmatched. Germline-derived CDR1 and CDR2 are ENHRY and SYGVKD. The CDR3 is made up of 15 amino acids. The CDR3 bases are TGTGCCATCAGTGAGTGGGGTAACAGGGGTGTTGGCGCTTTCTTT. It specifies CAISEWGNRGVGAFF.

V usage is TRBV2 and J usage is TRBJ2-7; 8 nucleotides agree with TRBD1. Germline V gene data show CDR1 as SNHLY and CDR2 as FYNNEI. Trimming removed 1 base from V and 6 bases from J; junction bases left unmatched: 11. This CDR3 is 16 amino acids long. As DNA, the CDR3 is TGTGCCAGCAGTGAAGATAGGGACAGGCAGTTTTTCGAGCAGTACTTC. This sequence encodes CASSEDRDRQFFEQYF.

V usage is TRBV29-1 and J usage is TRBJ2-2; TRBD2 might be the D (6 bases). CDR3 length: 14 residues. The V gene lost 4 bases and the J gene lost 0 bases, with 9 bases spanning the gap. The germline V gene has CDR1 SQVTM and CDR2 ANQGSEA. The CDR3 spells CSVGSGPNTGELFF. The CDR3 DNA is TGCAGCGTTGGTAGCGGACCGAACACCGGGGAGCTGTTTTTT.

This clone came up a few times. This sequence joins TRBV28 and TRBJ2-7; tentatively, D is TRBD1 (8 bases). Germline V gene data show CDR1 as MDHEN and CDR2 as SYDVKM. Deletions cut 6 bases from V and 4 bases from J, with 16 bases between. The CDR3 totals 14 residues. The DNA for the CDR3 is TGTGCCAGCAGCACACAGGGGGGGCGGTACGAGCAGTACTTC. Its translation is CASSTQGGRYEQYF.

V and J are TRBV5-1 and TRBJ1-4; 8 positions match TRBD1. This CDR3 spans 16 amino acids. The germline V gene encodes CDR1 SGHRS and CDR2 YFSETQ. The V segment lost 4 bases and the J segment 7 bases; nucleotides outside the gene matches: 12. CDR3: CASSPGQGRDLEKLFF. The CDR3 DNA is TGCGCCAGCAGCCCAGGACAGGGCAGGGACCTTGAAAAACTGTTTTTT.

The chain links TRBV2 to TRBJ2-5; a weak D match, TRBD1 (6 bases). V was shortened by 3 bases and J by 6 bases, with 14 bases between the two germline ends. CDR3 size: 14 residues. Germline CDR1 SNHLY, CDR2 FYNNEI. The CDR3 nucleotides are TGTGCCAGCAGTGAGGAGGCAGGGGTAAAGACCCAGTACTTC. Its protein product is CASSEEAGVKTQYF.

V gene TRBV19 combines with J gene TRBJ1-4; TRBD1 is a possible D gene (6 bases). CDR1 and CDR2 (germline): LNHDA, SQIVND (reference sequence). Trimming removed 6 bases from V and 7 bases from J, with 15 bases in between. The CDR3 is made up of 14 amino acids. The CDR3 loop reads CASSRTGLLEKLFF. CDR3 bases: TGTGCCAGTAGCCGTACAGGGCTCCTTGAAAAACTGTTTTTT.